This T cell receptor beta chain was captured by sequencing in a study of cytomegalovirus exposure and HLA in healthy donors. Findings and limits, study-wide: The study listed roughly 160 cytomegalovirus-associated TCR beta chains. TCR sequences were mostly rare, though some public TCRs occurred in many donors. In vitro assays verified that a few CMV-associated chains recognized CMV antigens specifically.

On this clone: The target antigen is unknown.

Sequencing used immunoSEQ multiplex PCR; TCRdb keeps in-frame clones, though not all of them. Among 150,000 to 200,000 clones listed, roughly 91% were seen once. V gave up 7 bases and J gave up 4 bases, with 17 bases separating them. Looked up from germline, CDR1 is SQVTM and CDR2 is ANQGSEA. This CDR3 comprises 14 residues. The J gene is TRBJ1-5, the V gene TRBV29-1; D is unclear. The clonotype was recovered from a man younger than 35 in good health and CMV-seropositive. Sequencing was done on a sample of PBMCs. Here the CDR3 DNA reads TGCAGCGGCGCCTCGCTCAGGAGGAATCAGCCCCAGCATTTT. It is translated as CSGASLRRNQPQHF.